Listed below are T cell receptor beta chains from one sample, sequenced in a study of blood T cell repertoires in COVID-19. Data came from immunoSEQ multiplex PCR; TCRdb stores just in-frame clones and leaves some out. The repertoire includes 150,000 to 200,000 clones, roughly 85% of them detected once, and under 6% sits in the top ten. Material for sequencing was peripheral blood. These receptors were collected from a human donor in a cohort sampled during active COVID-19. The conserved cysteine and the conserved F or W are not part of the CDR3 here. Fields, in order: J gene, V gene, CDR3 protein.

J: TRBJ2-3
V: TRBV6-6
CDR3: ASSYDMGAGDTQY

J: TRBJ1-4
V: TRBV28
CDR3: ASSLGTRLDDEKLF

J: TRBJ2-1
V: TRBV7-9
CDR3: ASSLEAVSYNEQF

J: TRBJ2-7
V: TRBV5-4
CDR3: ASSFYLFPRDSSYEQY

J: TRBJ1-3
V: TRBV18
CDR3: ASSGPGQGPSYSGNTIY

J: TRBJ2-3
V: TRBV11-3
CDR3: ASSLGQPGTDTQY

J: TRBJ1-5
V: TRBV10-3
CDR3: ATGTQNQPQH

J: TRBJ2-7
V: TRBV7-2
CDR3: ASSSWGTGTYEQY

J: TRBJ1-1
V: TRBV29-1
CDR3: SVDGAGSEAF

J: TRBJ1-2
V: TRBV29-1
CDR3: SAKAEGPGGGYT

J: TRBJ2-3
V: TRBV11-3
CDR3: ASSLHPGTDTQY

J: TRBJ2-7
V: TRBV4-2
CDR3: ASSQGDSSYEQY

J: TRBJ2-1
V: TRBV6-6
CDR3: ASSKQGLDNEQF

J: TRBJ1-3
V: TRBV29-1
CDR3: SVAGTRGNTIY

J: TRBJ2-5
V: TRBV5-1
CDR3: ASSWSGGTEETQY

J: TRBJ2-7
V: TRBV20-1
CDR3: SAPGIHEQY

J: TRBJ2-2
V: TRBV5-6
CDR3: ASSLGLDDGELF

J: TRBJ1-1
V: TRBV30
CDR3: AWSTNRGGIDRVRTEAF

J: TRBJ1-2
V: TRBV24-1
CDR3: ATRQSGDNYGYT

J: TRBJ1-4
V: TRBV28
CDR3: AGTGTGEEKLF

J: TRBJ1-2
V: TRBV28
CDR3: ASSRRGLNYGYT

J: TRBJ2-1
V: TRBV28
CDR3: ASSLDRGDEQF

J: TRBJ1-1
V: TRBV7-8
CDR3: ASSSQGNEAF

J: TRBJ2-7
V: TRBV2
CDR3: ASSNAGTAQLSYEQY

J: TRBJ2-3
V: TRBV12-3/TRBV12-4
CDR3: ASSLRGSDTQY

J: TRBJ2-5
V: TRBV4-3
CDR3: ASSQDWAGRVETQY

J: TRBJ1-2
V: TRBV13
CDR3: ASSLASGGNYGYT

J: TRBJ1-5
V: TRBV12-3/TRBV12-4
CDR3: ASSLRGDLGQH

J: TRBJ2-2
V: TRBV10-3
CDR3: AISRQDTNTGELF

J: TRBJ1-1
V: TRBV20-1
CDR3: SATGQEAF

J: TRBJ1-2
V: TRBV2
CDR3: ASRRTIGEYGYT

J: TRBJ2-4
V: TRBV6-5
CDR3: ASRQGTKNIQY

J: TRBJ2-5
V: TRBV28
CDR3: ASSFPGQGAQETQY

J: TRBJ2-3
V: TRBV4-1
CDR3: ASSHRRRSTDTQY

J: TRBJ2-3
V: TRBV7-2
CDR3: ASSQSGGRTDTQY

J: TRBJ1-1
V: TRBV30
CDR3: AWNRNTEAF

J: TRBJ1-5
V: TRBV6-5
CDR3: ASSSRGNQPQH

J: TRBJ1-2
V: TRBV28
CDR3: ASSLGTGVYGYT

J: TRBJ1-2
V: TRBV20-1
CDR3: SATRDGYT

J: TRBJ2-7
V: TRBV19
CDR3: ASSILTGEYEQY

J: TRBJ2-7
V: TRBV19
CDR3: ASSIVGPLGGRYYEQY

J: TRBJ2-1
V: TRBV6-2/TRBV6-3
CDR3: ASSHWDRGDEQF

J: TRBJ2-1
V: TRBV6-1
CDR3: ASSEPTSGRAVNEQF

J: TRBJ2-5
V: TRBV18
CDR3: ASSPTGGDETQY

J: TRBJ1-1
V: TRBV11-2
CDR3: ASSLGLGGTEAF

J: TRBJ1-1
V: TRBV6-2/TRBV6-3
CDR3: ASSFVYPGWAF

J: TRBJ2-7
V: TRBV11-3
CDR3: ASSLRSGTSVIYEQY

J: TRBJ2-7
V: TRBV29-1
CDR3: SVEDSRRGEQY